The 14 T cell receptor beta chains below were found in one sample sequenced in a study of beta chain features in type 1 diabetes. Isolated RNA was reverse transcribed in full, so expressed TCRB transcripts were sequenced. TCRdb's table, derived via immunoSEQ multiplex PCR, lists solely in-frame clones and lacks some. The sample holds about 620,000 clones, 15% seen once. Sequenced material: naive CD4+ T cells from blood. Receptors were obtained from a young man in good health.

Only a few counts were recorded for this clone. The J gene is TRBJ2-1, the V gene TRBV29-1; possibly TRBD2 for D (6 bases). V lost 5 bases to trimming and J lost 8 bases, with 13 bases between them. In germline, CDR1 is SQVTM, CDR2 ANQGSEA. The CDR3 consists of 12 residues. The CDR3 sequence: CSVSPGSDEQFF. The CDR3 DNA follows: TGCAGCGTTTCCCCCGGGAGCGATGAGCAGTTCTTC.

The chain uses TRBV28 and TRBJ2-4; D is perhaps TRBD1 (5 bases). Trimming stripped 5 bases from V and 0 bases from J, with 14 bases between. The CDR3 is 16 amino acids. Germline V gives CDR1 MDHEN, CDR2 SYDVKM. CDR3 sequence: CASSPRQLLAKNIQYF. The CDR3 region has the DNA TGTGCCAGCAGTCCCCGACAGCTTCTAGCCAAAAACATTCAGTACTTC. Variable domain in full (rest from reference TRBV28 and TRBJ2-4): DVKVTQSSRYLVKRTGEKVFLECVQDMDHENMFWYRQDPGLGLRLIYFSYDVKMKEKGDIPEGYSVSREKKERFSLILESASTNQTSMYLCASSPRQLLAKNIQYFGAGTRLSVL.

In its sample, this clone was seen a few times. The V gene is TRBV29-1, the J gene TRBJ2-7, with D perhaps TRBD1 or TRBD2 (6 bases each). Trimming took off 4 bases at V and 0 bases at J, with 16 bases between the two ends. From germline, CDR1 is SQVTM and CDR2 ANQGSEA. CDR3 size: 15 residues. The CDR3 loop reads CSVVIRGTSSYEQYF. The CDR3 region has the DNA TGCAGCGTTGTGATCCGGGGGACATCCTCCTACGAGCAGTACTTC.

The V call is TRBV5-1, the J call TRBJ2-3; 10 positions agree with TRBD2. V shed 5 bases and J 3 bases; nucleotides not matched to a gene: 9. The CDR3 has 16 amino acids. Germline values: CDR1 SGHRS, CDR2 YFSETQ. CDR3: CASSASGRAATDTQYF. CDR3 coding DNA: TGCGCCAGCAGTGCGAGCGGGAGGGCCGCTACAGATACGCAGTATTTT.

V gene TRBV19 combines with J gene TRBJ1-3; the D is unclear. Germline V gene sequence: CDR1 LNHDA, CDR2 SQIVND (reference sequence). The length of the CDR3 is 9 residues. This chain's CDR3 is CIPGNTIYF. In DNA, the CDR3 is TGTATTCCTGGAAACACCATATATTTT.

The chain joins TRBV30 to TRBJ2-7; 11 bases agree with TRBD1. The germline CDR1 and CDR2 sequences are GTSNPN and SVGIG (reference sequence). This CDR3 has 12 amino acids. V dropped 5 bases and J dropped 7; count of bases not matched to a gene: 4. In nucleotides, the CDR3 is TGTGCCTGGGGACAGGGGGCGAGTGAGCAGTACTTC. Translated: CAWGQGASEQYF.

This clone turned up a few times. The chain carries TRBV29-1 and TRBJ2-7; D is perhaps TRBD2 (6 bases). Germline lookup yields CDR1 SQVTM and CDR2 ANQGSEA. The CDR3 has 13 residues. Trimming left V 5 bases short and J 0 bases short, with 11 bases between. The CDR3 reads CSVRRDSSYEQYF. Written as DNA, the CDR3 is TGCAGCGTTCGGAGGGATAGCTCCTACGAGCAGTACTTC.

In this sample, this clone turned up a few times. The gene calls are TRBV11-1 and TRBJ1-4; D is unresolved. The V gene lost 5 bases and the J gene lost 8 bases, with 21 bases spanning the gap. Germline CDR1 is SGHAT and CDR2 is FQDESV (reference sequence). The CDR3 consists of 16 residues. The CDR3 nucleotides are TGTGCCAGCAGCCCGAACGGCGGCGGATTGTCGGAAAAACTGTTTTTT. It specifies CASSPNGGGLSEKLFF.

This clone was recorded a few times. CDR3 region: CASSVAGQSFYEQYF. The CDR3 bases are TGTGCCAGCAGCGTAGCGGGACAGTCATTCTACGAGCAGTACTTC. V and J are TRBV9 and TRBJ2-7; 7 positions match TRBD1. From germline, CDR1 is SGDLS and CDR2 YYNGEE. V lost 0 bases to trimming and J lost 3 bases; unmatched junction nucleotides: 6. The length of the CDR3 is 15 residues.

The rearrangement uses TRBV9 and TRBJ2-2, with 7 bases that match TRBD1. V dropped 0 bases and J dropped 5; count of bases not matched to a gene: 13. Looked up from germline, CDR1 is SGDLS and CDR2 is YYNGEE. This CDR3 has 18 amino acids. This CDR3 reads CASSVDPPRGSTTGELFF. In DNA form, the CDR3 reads TGTGCCAGCAGCGTAGATCCCCCCAGGGGGTCGACTACCGGGGAGCTGTTTTTT. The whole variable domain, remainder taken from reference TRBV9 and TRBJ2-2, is DSGVTQTPKHLITATGQRVTLRCSPRSGDLSVYWYQQSLDQGLQFLIQYYNGEERAKGNILERFSAQQFPDLHSELNLSSLELGDSALYFCASSVDPPRGSTTGELFFGEGSRLTVL.

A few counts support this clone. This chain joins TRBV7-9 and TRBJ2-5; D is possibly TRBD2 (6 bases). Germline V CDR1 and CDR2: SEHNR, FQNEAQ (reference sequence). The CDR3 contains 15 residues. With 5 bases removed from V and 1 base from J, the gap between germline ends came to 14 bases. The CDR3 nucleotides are TGTGCCAGCAGCATCAGCGGGCGGATCCAAGAGACCCAGTACTTC. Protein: CASSISGRIQETQYF.

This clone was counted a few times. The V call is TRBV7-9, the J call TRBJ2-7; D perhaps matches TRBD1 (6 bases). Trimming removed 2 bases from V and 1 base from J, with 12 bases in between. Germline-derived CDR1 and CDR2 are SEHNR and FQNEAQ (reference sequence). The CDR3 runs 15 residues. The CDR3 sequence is CASSLPGAWSYEQYF. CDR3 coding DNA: TGTGCCAGCAGCTTACCAGGGGCCTGGTCCTACGAGCAGTACTTC. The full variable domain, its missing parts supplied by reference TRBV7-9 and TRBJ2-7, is DTGVSQNPRHKITKRGQNVTFRCDPISEHNRLYWYRQTLGQGPEFLTYFQNEAQLEKSRLLSDRFSAERPKGSFSTLEIQRTEQGDSAMYLCASSLPGAWSYEQYFGPGTRLTVT.

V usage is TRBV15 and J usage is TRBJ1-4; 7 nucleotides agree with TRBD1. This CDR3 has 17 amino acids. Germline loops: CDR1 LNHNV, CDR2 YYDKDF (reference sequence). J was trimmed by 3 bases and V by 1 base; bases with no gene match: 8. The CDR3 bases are TGTGCCACCAGCAGAGCAATAGCCGGGACAGCTAATGAAAAACTGTTTTTT. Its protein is CATSRAIAGTANEKLFF.

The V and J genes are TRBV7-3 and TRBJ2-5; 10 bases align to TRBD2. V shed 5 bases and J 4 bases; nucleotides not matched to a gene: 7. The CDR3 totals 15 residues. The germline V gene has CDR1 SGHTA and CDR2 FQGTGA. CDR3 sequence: CASSQRLAGLETQYF. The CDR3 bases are TGTGCCAGCAGCCAAAGACTAGCGGGTTTAGAGACCCAGTACTTC.